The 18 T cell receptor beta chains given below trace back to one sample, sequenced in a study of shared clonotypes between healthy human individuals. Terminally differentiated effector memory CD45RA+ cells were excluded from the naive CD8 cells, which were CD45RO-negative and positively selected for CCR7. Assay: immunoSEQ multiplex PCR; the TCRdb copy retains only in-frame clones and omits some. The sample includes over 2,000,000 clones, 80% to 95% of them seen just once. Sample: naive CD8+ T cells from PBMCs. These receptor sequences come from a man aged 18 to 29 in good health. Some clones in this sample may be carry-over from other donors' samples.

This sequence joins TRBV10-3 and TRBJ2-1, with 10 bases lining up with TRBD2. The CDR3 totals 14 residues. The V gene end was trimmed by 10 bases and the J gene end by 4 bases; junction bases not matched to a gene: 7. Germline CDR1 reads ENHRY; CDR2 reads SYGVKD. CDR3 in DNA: TGTGCCACCCGACTAGCGGGTGGTTACAATGAGCAGTTCTTC. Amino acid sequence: CATRLAGGYNEQFF.

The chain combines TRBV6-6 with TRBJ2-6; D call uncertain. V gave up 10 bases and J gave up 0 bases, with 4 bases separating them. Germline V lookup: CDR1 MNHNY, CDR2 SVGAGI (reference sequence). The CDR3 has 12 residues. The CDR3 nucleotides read TGTGCCACCGACTCTGGGGCCAACGTCCTGACTTTC. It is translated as CATDSGANVLTF.

CDR3 amino acids: CASSQVEQAPGNTIYF. CDR3 DNA sequence: TGCGCCAGCAGCCAGGTTGAACAGGCGCCTGGAAACACCATATATTTT. The chain joins TRBV4-3 to TRBJ1-3, with D maybe TRBD1 (5 bases). Trimming took off 3 bases at V and 2 bases at J, with 14 bases between the two ends. Germline V gives CDR1 LGHNA, CDR2 YSLEER. The CDR3 consists of 16 residues.

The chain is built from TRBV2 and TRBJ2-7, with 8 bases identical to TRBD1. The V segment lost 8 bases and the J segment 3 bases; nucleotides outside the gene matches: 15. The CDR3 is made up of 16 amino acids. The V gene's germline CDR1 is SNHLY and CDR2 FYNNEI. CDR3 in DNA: TGTGCCAGCGGCCCCGTTCTTGGACAGGGAAACTACGAGCAGTACTTC. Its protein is CASGPVLGQGNYEQYF.

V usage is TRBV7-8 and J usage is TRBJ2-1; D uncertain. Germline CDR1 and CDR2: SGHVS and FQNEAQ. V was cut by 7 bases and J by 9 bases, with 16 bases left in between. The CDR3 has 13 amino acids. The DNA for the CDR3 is TGTGCCAGCACTAGGCTAGGAGCCGGTGAGCAGTTCTTC. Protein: CASTRLGAGEQFF.

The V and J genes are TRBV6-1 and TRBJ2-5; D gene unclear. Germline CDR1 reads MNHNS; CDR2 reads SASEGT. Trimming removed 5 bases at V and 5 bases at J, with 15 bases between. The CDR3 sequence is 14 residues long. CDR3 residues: CASSPIWNPETQYF. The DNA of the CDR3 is TGTGCCAGCAGTCCCATTTGGAATCCGGAGACCCAGTACTTC.

CDR3 residues: CASSFMTSGKDEQYF. For the CDR3, the DNA is TGTGCCAGCAGCTTCATGACTAGCGGGAAAGACGAGCAGTACTTC. V usage is TRBV5-5 and J usage is TRBJ2-7, with 11 bases identical to TRBD2. With V trimmed by 2 bases and J by 5 bases, 6 bases remained unmatched. The CDR3 runs 15 residues. Germline V gene lookup returns CDR1 SGHKS and CDR2 YYEKEE (reference sequence).

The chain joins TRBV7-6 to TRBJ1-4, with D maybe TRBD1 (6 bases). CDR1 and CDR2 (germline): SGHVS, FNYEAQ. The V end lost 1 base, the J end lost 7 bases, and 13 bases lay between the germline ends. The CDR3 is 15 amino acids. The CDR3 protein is CASSLGRGAAEKLFF. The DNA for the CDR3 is TGTGCCAGCAGCTTAGGTCGGGGGGCGGCTGAAAAACTGTTTTTT.

DNA of the CDR3: TGCGCCAGCAGCCAAGCCCCGGGGAACTATGGCTACACCTTC. Amino acid sequence: CASSQAPGNYGYTF. V gene TRBV4-1 combines with J gene TRBJ1-2; D is unresolved. This CDR3 is 14 amino acids long. CDR1 is MGHRA and CDR2 is YSYEKL in the germline V gene. The germline V and J ends were trimmed by 1 base and 2 bases, with 8 bases remaining between them.

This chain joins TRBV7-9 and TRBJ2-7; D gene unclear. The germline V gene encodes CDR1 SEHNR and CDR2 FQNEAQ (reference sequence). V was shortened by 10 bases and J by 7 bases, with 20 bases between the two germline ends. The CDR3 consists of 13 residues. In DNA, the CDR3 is TGTGCCACCAAAACCCCAAACGGGCGTGAGCAGTACTTC. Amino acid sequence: CATKTPNGREQYF.

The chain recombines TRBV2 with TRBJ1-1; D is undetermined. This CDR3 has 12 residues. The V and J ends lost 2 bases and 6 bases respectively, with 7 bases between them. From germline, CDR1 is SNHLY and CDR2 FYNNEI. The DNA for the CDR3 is TGTGCCAGCAGTGAACAGTACTCTGAAGCTTTCTTT. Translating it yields CASSEQYSEAFF.

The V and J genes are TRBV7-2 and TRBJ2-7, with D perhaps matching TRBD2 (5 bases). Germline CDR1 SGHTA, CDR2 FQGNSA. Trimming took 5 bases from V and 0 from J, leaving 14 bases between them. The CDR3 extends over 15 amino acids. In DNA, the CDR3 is TGTGCCAGCAGCCCACTACTAGGGTACTCCTACGAGCAGTACTTC. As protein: CASSPLLGYSYEQYF.

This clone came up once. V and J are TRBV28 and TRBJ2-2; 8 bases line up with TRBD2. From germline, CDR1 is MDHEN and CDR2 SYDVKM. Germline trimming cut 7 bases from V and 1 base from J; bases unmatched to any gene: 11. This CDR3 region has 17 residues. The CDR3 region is CASNQWREAKNTGELFF. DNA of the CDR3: TGTGCCAGCAATCAATGGCGGGAGGCCAAGAACACCGGGGAGCTGTTTTTT.

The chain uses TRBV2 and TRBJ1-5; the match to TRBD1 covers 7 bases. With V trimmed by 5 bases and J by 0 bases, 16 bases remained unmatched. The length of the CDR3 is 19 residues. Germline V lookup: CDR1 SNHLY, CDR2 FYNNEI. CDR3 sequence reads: CASSSIALGQDYSNQPQHF. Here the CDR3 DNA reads TGTGCCAGCAGTTCCATCGCCCTCGGACAGGACTATAGCAATCAGCCCCAGCATTTT.

Written as DNA, the CDR3 is TGTGCCAGCAGTGCCGATTTTGGGGGGGGAAGTTATAGCAATCAGCCCCAGCATTTT. Protein sequence: CASSADFGGGSYSNQPQHF. The rearrangement uses TRBV6-1 and TRBJ1-5; perhaps TRBD1 as D (5 bases). The V and J ends lost 4 bases and 0 bases respectively, with 22 bases between them. Germline values: CDR1 MNHNS, CDR2 SASEGT. The CDR3 length is 19 residues.

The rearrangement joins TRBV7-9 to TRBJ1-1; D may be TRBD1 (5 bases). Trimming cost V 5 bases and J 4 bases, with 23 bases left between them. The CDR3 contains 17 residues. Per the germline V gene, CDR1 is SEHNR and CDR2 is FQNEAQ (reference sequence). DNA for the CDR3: TGTGCCAGCAGCCGAACCGATGGACGGGCAGGGAGCACTGAAGCTTTCTTT. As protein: CASSRTDGRAGSTEAFF. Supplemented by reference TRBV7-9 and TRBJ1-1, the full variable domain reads DTGVSQNPRHKITKRGQNVTFRCDPISEHNRLYWYRQTLGQGPEFLTYFQNEAQLEKSRLLSDRFSAERPKGSFSTLEIQRTEQGDSAMYLCASSRTDGRAGSTEAFFGQGTRLTVV.

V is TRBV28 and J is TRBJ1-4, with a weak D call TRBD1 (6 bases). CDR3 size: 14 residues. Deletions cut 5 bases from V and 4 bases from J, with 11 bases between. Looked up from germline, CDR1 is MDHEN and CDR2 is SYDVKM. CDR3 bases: TGTGCCAGCAGTGTCGACAGGAATAATGAAAAACTGTTTTTT. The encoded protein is CASSVDRNNEKLFF.

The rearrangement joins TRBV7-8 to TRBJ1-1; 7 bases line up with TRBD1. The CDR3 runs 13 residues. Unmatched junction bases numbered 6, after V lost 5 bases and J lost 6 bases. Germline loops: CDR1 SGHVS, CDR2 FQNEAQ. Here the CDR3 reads CASSQDRWSEAFF. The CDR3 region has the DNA TGTGCCAGCAGCCAGGACAGGTGGTCTGAAGCTTTCTTT.